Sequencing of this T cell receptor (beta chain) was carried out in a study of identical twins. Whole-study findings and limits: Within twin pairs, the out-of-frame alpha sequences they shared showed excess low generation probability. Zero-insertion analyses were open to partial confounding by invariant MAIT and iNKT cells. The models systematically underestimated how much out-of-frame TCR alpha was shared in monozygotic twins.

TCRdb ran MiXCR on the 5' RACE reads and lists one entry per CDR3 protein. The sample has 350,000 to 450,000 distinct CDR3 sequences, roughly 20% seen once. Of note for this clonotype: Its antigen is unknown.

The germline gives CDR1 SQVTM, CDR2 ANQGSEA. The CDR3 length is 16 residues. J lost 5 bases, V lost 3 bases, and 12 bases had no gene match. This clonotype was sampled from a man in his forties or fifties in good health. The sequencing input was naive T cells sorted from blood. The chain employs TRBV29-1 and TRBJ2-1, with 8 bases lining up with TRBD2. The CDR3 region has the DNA TGCAGCGTTGAGCGGACTAGCTGGGGAATAAACAATGAGCAGTTCTTC. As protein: CSVERTSWGINNEQFF.